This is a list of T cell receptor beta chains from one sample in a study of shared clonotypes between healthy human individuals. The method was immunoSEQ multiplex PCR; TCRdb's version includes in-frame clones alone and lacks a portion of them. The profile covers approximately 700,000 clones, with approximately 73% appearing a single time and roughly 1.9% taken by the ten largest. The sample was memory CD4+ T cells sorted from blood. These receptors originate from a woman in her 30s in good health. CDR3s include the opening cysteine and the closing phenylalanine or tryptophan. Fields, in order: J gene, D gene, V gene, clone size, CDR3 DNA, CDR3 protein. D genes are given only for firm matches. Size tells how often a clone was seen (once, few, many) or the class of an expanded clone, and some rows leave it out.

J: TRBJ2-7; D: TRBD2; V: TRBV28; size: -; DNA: TGTGCCAGCAGTCCCAGACTAGCGGGCGCAGTGCAGTACTTC; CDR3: CASSPRLAGAVQYF
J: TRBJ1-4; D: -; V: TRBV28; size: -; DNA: TGTGCCAGCAGTCCATACTCATGGGGGGCGGGTAATGAAAAACTGTTTTTT; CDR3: CASSPYSWGAGNEKLFF
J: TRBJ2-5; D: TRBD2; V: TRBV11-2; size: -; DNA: TGTGCCAGCAGCCTAAGCGGGAGCCCGTATCAAGAGACCCAGTACTTC; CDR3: CASSLSGSPYQETQYF
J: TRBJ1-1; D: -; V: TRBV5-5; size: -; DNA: TGTGCCAGCAGCCCTGGGTACACTGAAGCTTTCTTT; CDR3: CASSPGYTEAFF
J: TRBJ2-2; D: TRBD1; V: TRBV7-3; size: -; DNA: TGTGCCAGCAGCGCAACCGGACAGGGCACCGGGGAGCTGTTTTTT; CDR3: CASSATGQGTGELFF
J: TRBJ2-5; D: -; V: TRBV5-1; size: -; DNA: TGCGCCAGCAGCTCCGTCCAGGGGCCGGGAGGGACCCAGTACTTC; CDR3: CASSSVQGPGGTQYF
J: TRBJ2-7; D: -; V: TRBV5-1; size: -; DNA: TGCGCCAGCAGCTCGCCGGGATACGAGCAGTACTTC; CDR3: CASSSPGYEQYF
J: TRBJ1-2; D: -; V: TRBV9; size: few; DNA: TGTGCCAGCAGGGGAGATACTAACTATGGCTACACCTTC; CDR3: CASRGDTNYGYTF
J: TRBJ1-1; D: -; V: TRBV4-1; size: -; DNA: TGCGCCAGCAGCCCCCCCTCCCCTCAGGGGAGGAGGACTGAAGCTTTCTTT; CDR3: CASSPPSPQGRRTEAFF
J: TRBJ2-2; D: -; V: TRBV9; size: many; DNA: TGTGCCAGCAGCGTGCAGGGAATCGGGGAGCTGTTTTTT; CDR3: CASSVQGIGELFF
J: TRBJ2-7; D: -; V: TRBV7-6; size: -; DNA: TGTGCCAGCAGTCGGCAGAGGGACGTCGAGCAGTACTTC; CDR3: CASSRQRDVEQYF
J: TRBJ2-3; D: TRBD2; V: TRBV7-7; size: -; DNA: TGTGCCAGCAGCCGACGGCGGGGGGCAGATACGCAGTATTTT; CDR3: CASSRRRGADTQYF
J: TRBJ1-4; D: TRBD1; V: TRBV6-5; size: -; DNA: TGTGCCAGCAGTTACTCGGGGCAGGGGGATAATGAAAAACTGTTTTTT; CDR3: CASSYSGQGDNEKLFF
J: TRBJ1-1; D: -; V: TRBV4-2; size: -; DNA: TGTGCCAGCAGCCAAGATCACCAGGGGATTAACACTGAAGCTTTCTTT; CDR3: CASSQDHQGINTEAFF
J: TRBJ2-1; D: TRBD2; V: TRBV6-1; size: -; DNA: TGTGCCAGCAGTGGACTAGCGGGCGGGTACAATGAGCAGTTCTTC; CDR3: CASSGLAGGYNEQFF
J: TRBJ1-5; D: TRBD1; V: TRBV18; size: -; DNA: TGTGCCAGCTCACTCACGCCACAGGGGTACAATCAGCCCCAGCATTTT; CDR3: CASSLTPQGYNQPQHF
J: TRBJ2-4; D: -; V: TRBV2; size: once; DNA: TGTGCCAGCAAAGGCGACACTCATACTGTTCAGTACTTC; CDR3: CASKGDTHTVQYF
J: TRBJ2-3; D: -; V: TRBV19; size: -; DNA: TGTGCCAGTAGTATCAGGGCGGTTAGCACAGATACGCAGTATTTT; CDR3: CASSIRAVSTDTQYF
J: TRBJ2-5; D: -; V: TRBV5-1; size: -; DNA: TGCGCCAGCAGCTTGGGGATTGGGGGCTCCCAAGAGACCCAGTACTTC; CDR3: CASSLGIGGSQETQYF
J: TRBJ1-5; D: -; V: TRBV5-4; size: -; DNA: TGTGCCAGCAGCGCCGGGCTGGAGCAGCCCCAGCATTTT; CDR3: CASSAGLEQPQHF
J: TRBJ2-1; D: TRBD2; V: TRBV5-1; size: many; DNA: TGCGCCAGCAGCTTGACTAGCGGGAGTTACAATGAGCAGTTCTTC; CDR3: CASSLTSGSYNEQFF
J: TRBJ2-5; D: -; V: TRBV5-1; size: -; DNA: TGCGCCAGCAGCTTGGTGGTTAGTAGCTCAGAGACCCAGTACTTC; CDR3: CASSLVVSSSETQYF
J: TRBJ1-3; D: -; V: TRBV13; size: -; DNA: TGTGCCAGCAGCTTTTTAAACACCATATATTTT; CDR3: CASSFLNTIYF
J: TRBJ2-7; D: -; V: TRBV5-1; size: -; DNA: TGCGCCAGCAGCTGGAGCGATACCTACGAGCAGTACTTC; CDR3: CASSWSDTYEQYF
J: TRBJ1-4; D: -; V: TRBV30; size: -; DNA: TGTGCCTCCCGCGTCGGAAATGAAAAACTGTTTTTT; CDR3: CASRVGNEKLFF
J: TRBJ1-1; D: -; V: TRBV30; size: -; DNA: TGTGCCTGGAGTGTAATAGGGAACACTGAAGCTTTCTTT; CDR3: CAWSVIGNTEAFF
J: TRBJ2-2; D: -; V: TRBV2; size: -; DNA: TGTGCCAGCAGTGAATTTGTGGGAGGGAACACCGGGGAGCTGTTTTTT; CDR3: CASSEFVGGNTGELFF
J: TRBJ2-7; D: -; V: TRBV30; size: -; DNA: TGTGCCTGGAGTGTTGAACATTACGCGGGGGAGCAGTACTTC; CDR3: CAWSVEHYAGEQYF
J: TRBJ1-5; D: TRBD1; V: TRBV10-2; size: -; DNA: TGCGCCAGCACCGGACAGGGGGCTAGTCAGCCCCAGCATTTT; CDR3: CASTGQGASQPQHF
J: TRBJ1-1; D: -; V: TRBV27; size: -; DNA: TGTGCCAGCAGTTTGGCGGGATGGACTGAAGCTTTCTTT; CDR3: CASSLAGWTEAFF
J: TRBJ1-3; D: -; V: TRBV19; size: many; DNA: TGTGCCAGTAGTGGAGCGAGCTCTGGAAACACCATATATTTT; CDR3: CASSGASSGNTIYF
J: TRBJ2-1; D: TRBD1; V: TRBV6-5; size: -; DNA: TGTGCCAGCAGTTACTCCGGGACAGGAATATACAATGAGCAGTTCTTC; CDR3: CASSYSGTGIYNEQFF
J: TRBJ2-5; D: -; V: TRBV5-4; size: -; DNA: TGTGCCAGCAGCTTTCCGGGGATGGGAGAGACCCAGTACTTC; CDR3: CASSFPGMGETQYF
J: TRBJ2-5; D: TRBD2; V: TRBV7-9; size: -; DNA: TGTGCCAGCAGCCTGACTAGCGGTCTTCAAGAGACCCAGTACTTC; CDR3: CASSLTSGLQETQYF
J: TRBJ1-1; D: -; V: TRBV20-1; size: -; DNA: TGCAGTGCTAGTAGGGAGTCTGAAGCTTTCTTT; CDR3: CSASRESEAFF
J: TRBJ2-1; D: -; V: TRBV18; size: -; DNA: TGTGCCAGCTACAGGGTCTACAATGAGCAGTTCTTC; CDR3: CASYRVYNEQFF
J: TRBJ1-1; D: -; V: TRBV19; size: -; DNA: TGTGCCAGTAGCCGACCCGCGGGTTGGACTGAAGCTTTCTTT; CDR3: CASSRPAGWTEAFF
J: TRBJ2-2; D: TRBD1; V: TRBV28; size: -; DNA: TGTGCCAGCAGCCAAGGCGGGACAGGGACAAACACCGGGGAGCTGTTTTTT; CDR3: CASSQGGTGTNTGELFF
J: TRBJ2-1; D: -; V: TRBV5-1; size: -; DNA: TGCGCCAGCCAACAAACTAACTCCTACAATGAGCAGTTCTTC; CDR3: CASQQTNSYNEQFF
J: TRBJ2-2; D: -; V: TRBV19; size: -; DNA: TGTGCCAGTAGAAAAGGTTCCGGGGAGCTGTTTTTT; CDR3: CASRKGSGELFF
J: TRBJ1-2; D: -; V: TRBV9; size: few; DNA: TGTGCCAGCAGCTCGGGGACGGAAAACTATGGCTACACCTTC; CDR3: CASSSGTENYGYTF
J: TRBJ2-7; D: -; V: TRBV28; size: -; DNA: TGTGCCAGCAGTTTAGGGGCCAAACCCCCCTACGAGCAGTACTTC; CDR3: CASSLGAKPPYEQYF
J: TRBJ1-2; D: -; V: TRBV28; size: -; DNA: TGTGCCAGCAGTTTGCAGGGGTTTTATGGCTACACCTTC; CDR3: CASSLQGFYGYTF
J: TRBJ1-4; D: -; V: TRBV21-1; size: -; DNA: TGTGCCAGCAGCAAAGCGGACGACACAACTAATGAAAAACTGTTTTTT; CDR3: CASSKADDTTNEKLFF
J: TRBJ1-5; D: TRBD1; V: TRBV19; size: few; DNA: TGTGCCAGTTATGACAGGGGAAGCAATCAGCCCCAGCATTTT; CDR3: CASYDRGSNQPQHF
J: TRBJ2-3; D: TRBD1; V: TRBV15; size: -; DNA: TGTGCCACCAGCACTTCAGACAGGGGAGGTACGCAGTATTTT; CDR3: CATSTSDRGGTQYF
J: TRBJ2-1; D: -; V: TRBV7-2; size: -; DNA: TGTGCCAGCAGGGGCGGGGTGATGTACAATGAGCAGTTCTTC; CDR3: CASRGGVMYNEQFF
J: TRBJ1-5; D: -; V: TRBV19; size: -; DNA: TGTGCCAGTAGTAATAGGCACAGAGCAAATCAGCCCCAGCATTTT; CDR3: CASSNRHRANQPQHF
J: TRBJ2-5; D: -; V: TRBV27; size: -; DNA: TGTGCCAGCAGTTTTGCGGGATCAGAGACCCAGTACTTC; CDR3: CASSFAGSETQYF
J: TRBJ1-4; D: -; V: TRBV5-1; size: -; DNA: TGCGCCAGCAGCTTAGGGGGGCCGAGTGATGAAAAACTGTTTTTT; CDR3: CASSLGGPSDEKLFF
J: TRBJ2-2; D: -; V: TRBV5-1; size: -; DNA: TGCGCCAGCAGCCCGACGACAACGAACACCGGGGAGCTGTTTTTT; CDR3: CASSPTTTNTGELFF
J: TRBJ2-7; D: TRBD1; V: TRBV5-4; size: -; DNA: TGTGCCAGCAGCCGAGACAGGGGGAACGAGCAGTACTTC; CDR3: CASSRDRGNEQYF
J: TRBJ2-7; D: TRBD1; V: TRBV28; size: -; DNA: TGTGCCAGCAGTCTCCGGGACAGAATCCTCTCCTACGAGCAGTACTTC; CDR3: CASSLRDRILSYEQYF
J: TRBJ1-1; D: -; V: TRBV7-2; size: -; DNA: TGTGCCAGCAGCTCAAGGGAGGCCACTGAAGCTTTCTTT; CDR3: CASSSREATEAFF